This record covers a single TCR beta chain. Antigen: not known. Assay: immunoSEQ multiplex PCR; the TCRdb copy retains only in-frame clones and omits some. The sample consists of about 50,000 clones, about three fifths of them appearing once. The data stem from a study of cytotoxic CD8 clonotypes in ibrutinib-treated CLL. About the research overall: The patient breakdown showed around 10 relapsed/refractory and around 16 treatment-naive cases, with about 17 IGHV unmutated.

About 1.8 micrograms of genomic DNA came from cryopreserved PBMCs for TCR beta libraries. Study outcomes and limitations: Clonality at baseline surpassed age-matched healthy donors and tracked circulating CD8+ T-cell counts.

CDR1 is MNHEY and CDR2 is SMNVEV in the germline V gene (reference sequence). V lost 9 bases and J 4 bases, leaving 21 bases between the germline ends. The CDR3 runs to 15 residues. The origin of this receptor is a human donor with chronic lymphocytic leukemia. Sample: PBMCs, taken after 24 months of ibrutinib treatment. The chain recombines TRBV27 with TRBJ1-2; no firm D call. Here the CDR3 DNA reads TGTGCCAGTAGACGCCTAGGGTTAGGAGCCTATGGCTACACCTTC. Translation gives CASRRLGLGAYGYTF.